The clone carrying this TCR beta chain has only a few counts. This entry belongs to a study of blood T cell repertoires in COVID-19. Study-level background: COVID-19 samples, acute and convalescent, were from the United States, Italy and Spain. The cDNA or gDNA used as material had been derived from T cells, B-cell-depleted T cells, or PBMCs.

As processed by the authors: Estimates of nucleated cell counts were drawn from the amplification of reference gene primers. Measured with immunoSEQ multiplex PCR; TCRdb has only the in-frame clones, and not every one. V and J calls and clone size follow that table, whereas D and trimming were derived from the DNA. This table has tens of thousands of clones, roughly 79% appearing once. The CDR3 contains 14 residues. V shed 2 bases and J shed 4 bases, with 9 bases lying between them. CDR1 MNHNS and CDR2 SASEGT come from the germline V gene. Specimen: peripheral blood. The chain employs TRBV6-1 and TRBJ2-1; D not certain. This sequence was found in a man aged 55 to 70 with acute or convalescent COVID-19. The CDR3 DNA sequence: TGTGCCAGCAGTGAAAGAAATACTTACAATGAGCAGTTCTTC. It specifies CASSERNTYNEQFF.